Below, 31 T cell receptor beta chains from the same sample are listed, as sequenced in a study of T cell responses to AZD1222 COVID-19 vaccine. Profiling relied on immunoSEQ multiplex PCR, and the TCRdb table lists in-frame clones only, not all of them. Seen here are some 85,000 clones, roughly 90% observed once, and the top ten hold 24%. The sequences come from peripheral blood, collected on day 0 of AZD1222 vaccination. These TCRs come from an adult in good health.

The chain links TRBV6-5 to TRBJ1-5, with D uncertain. Trimming took off 2 bases at V and 5 bases at J, with 13 bases between the two ends. The CDR3 loop spans 15 amino acids. CDR1 is MNHEY and CDR2 is SVGAGI in the germline V gene. CDR3: CASSYSSSGDQPQHF. CDR3 DNA: TGTGCCAGCAGTTACAGTTCATCGGGAGATCAGCCCCAGCATTTT.

The chain uses TRBV28 and TRBJ2-1; maybe TRBD2 (5 bases). Germline V gene sequence: CDR1 MDHEN, CDR2 SYDVKM. The CDR3 runs 16 residues. V was shortened by 3 bases and J by 0 bases, with 12 bases between the two germline ends. The CDR3 sequence: CASSLGWAGSYNEQFF. CDR3 DNA sequence: TGTGCCAGCAGTTTGGGGTGGGCGGGCTCCTACAATGAGCAGTTCTTC.

The V and J genes are TRBV4-1 and TRBJ1-3, with D maybe TRBD1 (6 bases). The CDR3 has 14 residues. The V end was cut by 3 bases, the J end by 2 bases, with 8 bases between. Germline CDR1 and CDR2: MGHRA and YSYEKL. CDR3 amino acids: CASSQRGTGNTIYF. The CDR3 coding sequence is TGCGCCAGCAGCCAGAGGGGGACTGGAAACACCATATATTTT.

V is TRBV7-6 and J is TRBJ2-7; D may be TRBD1 (5 bases). CDR1 SGHVS and CDR2 FNYEAQ come from the germline V gene. Trimming removed 1 base at V and 7 bases at J, with 17 bases between. The CDR3 sequence is 15 residues long. CDR3 bases: TGTGCCAGCAGCTTAGACCCGGACACCTCGCGGGAGCAGTACTTC. It yields the protein CASSLDPDTSREQYF.

V usage is TRBV5-6 and J usage is TRBJ2-7; 7 bases map to TRBD1. The CDR3 extends over 16 amino acids. The trim removed 4 bases at V and 3 bases at J, leaving 13 bases unmatched. The germline CDR1 and CDR2 sequences are SGHDT and YYEEEE. CDR3 sequence (DNA): TGTGCCAGCAGCCCGATGAGCGGACAGGCCTACTACGAGCAGTACTTC. It translates to CASSPMSGQAYYEQYF.

This clone was found once. This chain joins TRBV19 and TRBJ1-5; D not resolved. Germline values: CDR1 LNHDA, CDR2 SQIVND (reference sequence). CDR3 length: 14 residues. V was pared by 5 bases and J by 0 bases, with 8 bases between. The CDR3 region has the DNA TGTGCCAGTAGTGCGCTAGATAGCAATCAGCCCCAGCATTTT. Translation: CASSALDSNQPQHF.

The V gene is TRBV6-2 or TRBV6-3, the J gene TRBJ1-1; 7 nucleotides agree with TRBD1. CDR1 MNHEY and CDR2 SVGEGT come from the germline V gene. The CDR3 has 13 residues. Trimming at V came to 6 bases and at J to 3 bases, leaving 4 bases not matched to a gene. The DNA of the CDR3 is TGTGCCAGCAGCCACCAGGGGGACACTGAAGCTTTCTTT. Translating gives CASSHQGDTEAFF.

The CDR3 DNA sequence: TGTGCCAGCATATACCCTGACAGGGGGCTGGAGACCCAGTACTTC. Translating it yields CASIYPDRGLETQYF. The chain uses TRBV7-9 and TRBJ2-5; 10 bases fit TRBD1. V lost 7 bases, J lost 5 bases, and 10 bases stayed unmatched. Germline values: CDR1 SEHNR, CDR2 FQNEAQ (reference sequence). The CDR3 spans 15 residues. Full variable domain (missing parts from reference TRBV7-9 and TRBJ2-5): DTGVSQNPRHKITKRGQNVTFRCDPISEHNRLYWYRQTLGQGPEFLTYFQNEAQLEKSRLLSDRFSAERPKGSFSTLEIQRTEQGDSAMYLCASIYPDRGLETQYFGPGTRLLVL.

The table lists this clone with a count of one. This sequence joins TRBV12-5 and TRBJ1-1; D is unresolved. The CDR3 is 14 residues long. Germline-derived CDR1 and CDR2 are LGHNT and FRNRAP. Trimming cost V 1 base and J 4 bases, with 10 bases left between them. The CDR3 loop reads CASGLGSTGTEAFF. The CDR3 DNA sequence: TGTGCTAGTGGTTTGGGGTCGACGGGCACTGAAGCTTTCTTT.

J is TRBJ2-3 and V is TRBV12-5; no reliable D call. CDR1 and CDR2 (germline): LGHNT, FRNRAP. The CDR3 consists of 13 residues. V was cut by 5 bases and J by 2 bases, with 8 bases left in between. The CDR3 DNA is TGTGCTAGTGGTCAGGTCGACACAGATACGCAGTATTTT. It is translated as CASGQVDTDTQYF.

This sequence joins TRBV25-1 and TRBJ2-7; D could derive from TRBD1 or TRBD2 (5 bases each). The V gene lost 1 base and the J gene lost 3 bases, with 13 bases spanning the gap. Germline V gene data show CDR1 as MGHDK and CDR2 as SYGVNS. The CDR3 has 15 amino acids. This chain's CDR3 is CASSESRGVIYEQYF. Written as DNA, the CDR3 is TGTGCCAGCAGTGAATCAAGGGGAGTGATCTACGAGCAGTACTTC.

This rearrangement joins TRBV28 to TRBJ1-1; D gene ambiguous. The CDR3 is 15 amino acids. Germline lookup yields CDR1 MDHEN and CDR2 SYDVKM. The V gene lost 2 bases and the J gene lost 5 bases, with 15 bases spanning the gap. The CDR3 nucleotides are TGTGCCAGCAGTTTAAGACTTACTTTAGGTACTGAAGCTTTCTTT. It codes for CASSLRLTLGTEAFF.

This clone was seen a single time. The V gene is TRBV28, the J gene TRBJ2-1; perhaps D is TRBD1 or TRBD2 (5 bases each). Germline CDR1 and CDR2: MDHEN and SYDVKM. V lost 6 bases to trimming and J lost 4 bases, with 22 bases between them. The CDR3 sequence is 17 residues long. This chain's CDR3 is CASRPPGTTTAYNEQFF. CDR3 bases: TGTGCCAGCAGACCACCCGGGACCACAACAGCATACAATGAGCAGTTCTTC.

The chain couples TRBV2 to TRBJ2-3; 9 nucleotides line up with TRBD1. J was trimmed by 13 bases and V by 6 bases; bases with no gene match: 20. The CDR3 is made up of 16 amino acids. CDR1 and CDR2 (germline): SNHLY, FYNNEI. CDR3 residues: CASSVTTASDRGVEYF. CDR3 bases: TGTGCCAGCAGCGTAACGACAGCCTCGGACAGGGGAGTTGAGTATTTT.

This rearrangement joins TRBV28 to TRBJ1-4; D gene uncertain. CDR3 length equals 14 residues. V was pared by 5 bases and J by 3 bases, with 10 bases between. The V gene's germline CDR1 is MDHEN and CDR2 SYDVKM. The CDR3 reads CASSNGGANEKLFF. The DNA of the CDR3 is TGTGCCAGCAGTAATGGCGGGGCTAATGAAAAACTGTTTTTT. Drawing the rest from reference TRBV28 and TRBJ1-4, the complete variable domain is DVKVTQSSRYLVKRTGEKVFLECVQDMDHENMFWYRQDPGLGLRLIYFSYDVKMKEKGDIPEGYSVSREKKERFSLILESASTNQTSMYLCASSNGGANEKLFFGSGTQLSVL.

The chain is built from TRBV2 and TRBJ1-6; tentatively, D is TRBD1 (6 bases). V gave up 8 bases and J gave up 8 bases, with 13 bases separating them. The CDR3 extends over 13 amino acids. Germline CDR1 SNHLY, CDR2 FYNNEI. For the CDR3, the DNA is TGTGCCAGCCGCCGACAGGACGATTCACCCCTCCACTTT. Translating gives CASRRQDDSPLHF. The full variable domain, completed using reference TRBV2 and TRBJ1-6, is EPEVTQTPSHQVTQMGQEVILRCVPISNHLYFYWYRQILGQKVEFLVSFYNNEISEKSEIFDDQFSVERPDGSNFTLKIRSTKLEDSAMYFCASRRQDDSPLHFGNGTRLTVT.

This chain joins TRBV12-3 or TRBV12-4 and TRBJ1-5, with D unclear. Trimming left V 5 bases short and J 0 bases short, with 5 bases between. The CDR3 sequence is 13 residues long. The CDR3 coding sequence is TGTGCCAGCAGTAAGGATAGCAATCAGCCCCAGCATTTT. Its translation: CASSKDSNQPQHF.

The chain uses TRBV7-9 and TRBJ1-2; 10 positions agree with TRBD1. CDR1 and CDR2 (germline): SEHNR, FQNEAQ (reference sequence). There are 15 residues in the CDR3. V lost 2 bases, J lost 6 bases, and 6 bases stayed unmatched. The chain's CDR3 is CASSLRSGTGDGYTF. The CDR3 nucleotides read TGTGCCAGCAGCTTACGCTCCGGGACAGGGGATGGCTACACCTTC.

This clone was seen only a few times. The V call is TRBV2, the J call TRBJ2-1; no reliable D call. The CDR3 sequence is 15 residues long. V lost 6 bases, J lost 2 bases, and 14 bases lay in between. The V gene's germline CDR1 is SNHLY and CDR2 FYNNEI. The CDR3 coding sequence is TGTGCCAGCAGAGACGACTCATTCCCCTACAATGAGCAGTTCTTC. It is translated as CASRDDSFPYNEQFF.

V and J are TRBV10-1 and TRBJ1-5; a weak D match, TRBD1 (6 bases). Trimming shortened V by 8 bases and J by 9 bases, and 17 bases separated the two germline ends. Germline V gene sequence: CDR1 WNHNN, CDR2 SYGVQD (reference sequence). The CDR3 covers 13 residues. This CDR3 is CASGDTQGGPQHF. In DNA form, the CDR3 reads TGCGCCAGCGGGGACACTCAGGGTGGGCCCCAGCATTTT.

Here the CDR3 reads CASSLRRTSVNEQFF. In DNA, the CDR3 is TGTGCCAGCAGCCTCCGCCGGACTAGTGTTAATGAGCAGTTCTTC. This chain links TRBV3-1 (or the pseudogene TRBV3-2) with TRBJ2-1; 7 nucleotides line up with TRBD2. The CDR3 runs 15 residues. With V trimmed by 4 bases and J by 7 bases, 10 bases remained unmatched. In germline, CDR1 is LGHDT, CDR2 YNNKEL (reference sequence).

The gene calls are TRBV2 and TRBJ2-7; 13 nucleotides align to TRBD2. The CDR3 has 14 residues. V lost 4 bases and J lost 3; bases outside the gene matches: 0. Germline V gives CDR1 SNHLY, CDR2 FYNNEI. The CDR3 sequence: CASSGLAGGYEQYF. CDR3 DNA sequence: TGTGCCAGCAGTGGACTAGCGGGAGGCTACGAGCAGTACTTC.

The chain employs TRBV7-9 and TRBJ2-2; no firm D call. Germline V lookup: CDR1 SEHNR, CDR2 FQNEAQ (reference sequence). Trimming removed 4 bases at V and 0 bases at J, with 9 bases between. CDR3 length: 15 residues. The CDR3 DNA reads TGTGCCAGCAGCTACGGAGTCTCGAACACCGGGGAGCTGTTTTTT. The encoded protein is CASSYGVSNTGELFF.

The CDR3 DNA follows: TGTGCCAGCAGTCCGCCCGGTGGGCATCAGCCCCAGCATTTT. Translation gives CASSPPGGHQPQHF. The J gene is TRBJ1-5, the V gene TRBV28, with unresolved D. Deletions cut 5 bases from V and 5 bases from J, with 13 bases between. This CDR3 has 14 residues. Germline V gene lookup returns CDR1 MDHEN and CDR2 SYDVKM.

The chain couples TRBV5-4 to TRBJ2-3, with TRBD1 matching over 8 bases. V dropped 0 bases and J dropped 4; count of bases not matched to a gene: 4. Germline assignment: CDR1 SGHNT and CDR2 YYREEE (reference sequence). The CDR3 has 15 amino acids. CDR3 sequence: CASSLAGGASDTQYF. The CDR3 coding sequence is TGTGCCAGCAGCTTGGCAGGGGGCGCTTCAGATACGCAGTATTTT. Combining the CDR3 with reference TRBV5-4 and TRBJ2-3 gives the whole variable domain ETGVTQSPTHLIKTRGQQVTLRCSSQSGHNTVSWYQQALGQGPQFIFQYYREEENGRGNFPPRFSGLQFPNYSSELNVNALELDDSALYLCASSLAGGASDTQYFGPGTRLTVL.

The chain is built from TRBV18 and TRBJ1-1; D is perhaps TRBD1 (5 bases). CDR3 size: 16 residues. The germline CDR1 and CDR2 sequences are KGHSH and LQKENI. V was trimmed by 0 bases and J by 5 bases, leaving 16 bases between them. The CDR3 region has the DNA TGTGCCAGCTCACCACCGAGTCGGGGAACAGGAACTGAAGCTTTCTTT. Protein: CASSPPSRGTGTEAFF.

This chain joins TRBV18 and TRBJ1-2, with D perhaps TRBD1 (6 bases). In germline, CDR1 is KGHSH, CDR2 LQKENI. V lost 3 bases, J lost 6 bases, and 17 bases lay in between. This CDR3 spans 15 amino acids. The CDR3 protein is CASSPGAGRSDGYTF. In DNA, the CDR3 is TGTGCCAGCTCACCGGGGGCAGGCCGTTCCGATGGCTACACCTTC.

In DNA form, the CDR3 reads TGTGCCAGCAGCGTAGCGGGGACTAGCGGGCTATCCGGGGAGCTGTTTTTT. Its translation is CASSVAGTSGLSGELFF. The chain links TRBV9 to TRBJ2-2; the match to TRBD2 covers 12 bases. Germline V gene data show CDR1 as SGDLS and CDR2 as YYNGEE. The length of the CDR3 is 17 residues. J gave up 6 bases and V 0 bases, and 6 bases lay outside the gene matches.

The J gene is TRBJ2-3, the V gene TRBV5-1; TRBD1 aligns across 10 bases. This CDR3 is built from 15 residues. V dropped 0 bases and J dropped 3; count of bases not matched to a gene: 1. Looked up from germline, CDR1 is SGHRS and CDR2 is YFSETQ. Written as DNA, the CDR3 is TGCGCCAGCAGCTTGGGGGACAGGGGTACAGATACGCAGTATTTT. Its protein is CASSLGDRGTDTQYF.

This chain links TRBV5-6 with TRBJ2-1; 9 bases align to TRBD1. Trimming at V came to 4 bases and at J to 6 bases, leaving 8 bases not matched to a gene. There are 15 residues in the CDR3. Germline V gene lookup returns CDR1 SGHDT and CDR2 YYEEEE. This CDR3 reads CASSVPGQGINEQFF. The CDR3 DNA sequence: TGTGCCAGCAGCGTACCGGGACAGGGTATCAATGAGCAGTTCTTC.

The V gene is TRBV7-9, the J gene TRBJ2-3; D might be TRBD2 (7 bases). CDR3 length: 17 residues. Deletions cut 4 bases from V and 0 bases from J, with 17 bases between. CDR1 is SEHNR and CDR2 is FQNEAQ in the germline V gene (reference sequence). The CDR3 DNA follows: TGTGCCAGCAGCTCAGAAAGGGGGAGGGCCAGCACAGATACGCAGTATTTT. It specifies CASSSERGRASTDTQYF.